These 26 T cell receptor beta chains share one sample of origin, sequenced in a study of post-analysis software for immune sequencing data. Unique molecular identifiers were built into the TCR beta cDNA libraries. TCRdb reprocessed the PCR reads with MiXCR, giving one entry per CDR3 protein. The profile covers fewer than 900,000 distinct CDR3 sequences, with approximately 44% appearing a single time and over 4.5% taken by the ten largest. These receptors have no identified antigens. The study's findings and limits: Patients had higher frequencies than controls of five TRBV segments, including TRBV5-6, TRBV5-1 and TRBV20-1.

Sequencing was carried out using blood. The source is a girl aged 5-17 years with multiple sclerosis.

The CDR3 region is CSARMGQGEGTQYF. CDR3 nucleotide sequence: TGCAGTGCTAGAATGGGGCAGGGCGAGGGGACCCAGTACTTC. The V gene is TRBV20-1, the J gene TRBJ2-5; D is tentatively TRBD1 or TRBD2 (5 bases each). Germline lookup yields CDR1 DFQATT and CDR2 SNEGSKA (reference sequence). V gave up 2 bases and J gave up 7 bases, with 17 bases separating them. The CDR3 runs to 14 residues.

The chain couples TRBV12-3 or TRBV12-4 to TRBJ2-7; 10 nucleotides agree with TRBD1. The J segment lost 4 bases and the V segment lost 5 bases, leaving 8 bases of the junction unmatched. This CDR3 is 15 amino acids long. Here the CDR3 DNA reads TGTGCCAGCAGTACCAACGACAGGGGGCAGTACGAGCAGTACTTC. It specifies CASSTNDRGQYEQYF.

The CDR3 sequence is CSASLSGRNQETQYF. The CDR3 DNA reads TGCAGTGCTAGTCTTAGCGGGAGGAACCAAGAGACCCAGTACTTC. The chain is built from TRBV20-1 and TRBJ2-5, with TRBD2 matching over 10 bases. The CDR3 extends over 15 amino acids. V shed 3 bases, J shed 0 bases, and the junction held 4 bases outside the gene matches. The germline V gene encodes CDR1 DFQATT and CDR2 SNEGSKA (reference sequence).

This clonotype was seen a few times. The chain joins TRBV29-1 to TRBJ2-7; D assignment may be TRBD1 or TRBD2 (5 bases each). The CDR3 consists of 14 residues. From germline, CDR1 is SQVTM and CDR2 ANQGSEA. The V end was cut by 7 bases, the J end by 0 bases, with 16 bases between. In DNA form, the CDR3 reads TGCAGCGCACTACGGGACCGCGACTCCTACGAGCAGTACTTC. Residues: CSALRDRDSYEQYF.

The sample holds a few counts of this clonotype. The chain joins TRBV5-1 to TRBJ2-5; TRBD2 aligns across 7 bases. The trim removed 2 bases at V and 1 base at J, leaving 14 bases unmatched. Germline assignment: CDR1 SGHRS and CDR2 YFSETQ. The CDR3 has 18 amino acids. In nucleotides, the CDR3 is TGCGCCAGCAGCTTTCTCGGACCATTACGGACTAGCCAAGAGACCCAGTACTTC. Translation gives CASSFLGPLRTSQETQYF.

The sample holds a few counts of this clonotype. V usage is TRBV12-3 or TRBV12-4 and J usage is TRBJ2-3; D unclear. This CDR3 spans 16 amino acids. The V end lost 7 bases, the J end lost 2 bases, and 19 bases lay between the germline ends. CDR3 nucleotides: TGTGCCAGCACCAACCTTCTTGGGGTCGACACAGATACGCAGTATTTT. Translation: CASTNLLGVDTDTQYF.

The V call is TRBV7-9, the J call TRBJ2-7, with 7 positions matching TRBD1. This CDR3 has 14 amino acids. Trimming cost V 5 bases and J 10 bases; bases outside gene matches: 14. Germline CDR1 is SEHNR and CDR2 is FQNEAQ (reference sequence). The CDR3 here is CASSKPGQKEAQYF. The CDR3 bases are TGTGCCAGCAGCAAACCGGGACAGAAAGAGGCCCAGTACTTC.

V and J are TRBV29-1 and TRBJ2-1, with D hard to call. The V and J ends lost 2 bases and 0 bases respectively, with 8 bases between them. The CDR3 sequence is 14 residues long. CDR1 is SQVTM, CDR2 ANQGSEA, per germline. This CDR3 reads CSVELGSSYNEQFF. For the CDR3, the DNA is TGCAGCGTTGAACTCGGTAGCTCCTACAATGAGCAGTTCTTC.

This clonotype was observed a handful of times. This chain joins TRBV2 and TRBJ2-5; the match to TRBD1 covers 7 bases. Gene TRBJ2-7 matches the end of the DNA better, so the J call may be wrong. There are 15 residues in the CDR3. The germline V gene encodes CDR1 SNHLY and CDR2 FYNNEI. The CDR3 region is CASSQDRDRTYEQYF. CDR3 bases: TGTGCCAGCAGCCAAGACAGGGACCGTACCTACGAGCAGTACTTC.

The rearrangement joins TRBV10-2 to TRBJ2-3, with 9 bases fitting TRBD1. Germline loops: CDR1 WSHSY, CDR2 SAAADI. The CDR3 has 15 residues. After removal of 9 bases from V and 4 bases from J, the junction contained 11 bases not matched to a gene. The DNA of the CDR3 is TGCGCCAGTGGCGTCCGGGACAGGGAGGCAGATACGCAGTATTTT. It specifies CASGVRDREADTQYF.

The chain has TRBV7-9 and TRBJ1-4, with 7 nucleotides matching TRBD1. CDR3 size: 15 residues. J gave up 5 bases and V 8 bases, and 11 bases lay outside the gene matches. CDR1 and CDR2 from the germline V gene are SEHNR and FQNEAQ (reference sequence). CDR3 residues: CASRREGAKNEKLFF. The CDR3 nucleotides are TGTGCCAGCCGGCGAGAGGGGGCGAAAAATGAAAAACTGTTTTTT.

The V and J genes are TRBV20-1 and TRBJ1-2; TRBD1 might be the D (6 bases). The CDR3 is made up of 13 amino acids. V dropped 3 bases and J dropped 1 base, with 9 bases sitting between them. Germline assignment: CDR1 DFQATT and CDR2 SNEGSKA (reference sequence). CDR3 sequence: CSASNRDNYGYTF. Here the CDR3 DNA reads TGCAGTGCTAGCAACAGGGATAACTATGGCTACACCTTC.

The chain has TRBV7-9 and TRBJ2-1; 10 bases fit TRBD2. J gave up 1 base and V 5 bases, and 5 bases lay outside the gene matches. Germline assignment: CDR1 SEHNR and CDR2 FQNEAQ (reference sequence). The length of the CDR3 is 16 residues. The CDR3 sequence is CASSPSGSGSYNEQFF. The CDR3 nucleotides are TGTGCCAGCAGCCCTAGCGGGAGTGGTTCCTACAATGAGCAGTTCTTC. Complete variable domain (other parts from reference TRBV7-9 and TRBJ2-1): DTGVSQNPRHKITKRGQNVTFRCDPISEHNRLYWYRQTLGQGPEFLTYFQNEAQLEKSRLLSDRFSAERPKGSFSTLEIQRTEQGDSAMYLCASSPSGSGSYNEQFFGPGTRLTVL.

V is TRBV7-9 and J is TRBJ2-1, with D perhaps matching TRBD2 (6 bases). CDR1 and CDR2 (germline): SEHNR, FQNEAQ (reference sequence). The CDR3 is 16 amino acids. The ends were cut back, 4 bases at V and 5 bases at J, with 18 bases in the middle. This CDR3 reads CASSSPLAPKDNEQFF. CDR3 coding DNA: TGTGCCAGCAGCTCTCCCCTAGCGCCCAAAGACAATGAGCAGTTCTTC.

This chain connects TRBV7-2 to TRBJ2-1; TRBD1 matches at 7 bases. The V gene's germline CDR1 is SGHTA and CDR2 FQGNSA. This CDR3 contains 14 residues. The V and J ends lost 3 bases and 6 bases, in that order; junction bases with no gene match: 5. CDR3 in amino acids: CASSFEGASNEQFF. The CDR3 nucleotides are TGTGCCAGCAGCTTTGAGGGGGCTAGCAATGAGCAGTTCTTC.

The sample holds a few counts of this clonotype. The CDR3 here is CASRPSGMKTDTQYF. The CDR3 nucleotides are TGTGCCAGCCGCCCTAGCGGGATGAAAACAGATACGCAGTATTTT. The V and J genes are TRBV27 and TRBJ2-3; TRBD2 agrees at 9 bases. Germline V gene data show CDR1 as MNHEY and CDR2 as SMNVEV (reference sequence). Trimming took 8 bases from V and 3 from J; bases not matched to a gene: 9. This CDR3 region has 15 residues.

The rearrangement uses TRBV7-2 and TRBJ1-2; 7 positions agree with TRBD1. CDR3 length: 14 residues. J gave up 8 bases and V 1 base, and 7 bases lay outside the gene matches. Germline V gene sequence: CDR1 SGHTA, CDR2 FQGNSA. CDR3 region: CASSLDRGEGGYTF. In DNA, the CDR3 is TGTGCCAGCAGCTTAGACAGGGGCGAAGGCGGCTACACCTTC.

This chain uses TRBV20-1 with TRBJ1-2; no definite D call. CDR1 is DFQATT and CDR2 is SNEGSKA in the germline V gene (reference sequence). V dropped 5 bases and J dropped 7 bases, with 11 bases sitting between them. The length of the CDR3 is 11 residues. CDR3 residues: CSASDGGGYTF. The CDR3 nucleotides are TGCAGTGCTTCAGACGGAGGTGGCTACACCTTC.

The V gene is TRBV27, the J gene TRBJ2-7, with D possibly matching TRBD1 (6 bases). Trimming took off 8 bases at V and 2 bases at J, with 16 bases between the two ends. Germline values: CDR1 MNHEY, CDR2 SMNVEV (reference sequence). The CDR3 consists of 14 residues. The CDR3 DNA reads as TGTGCCAGCTCTCCCGGACAGTTTCCCTACGAGCAGTACTTC. Translating it yields CASSPGQFPYEQYF.

This chain uses TRBV11-2 with TRBJ1-1; 7 bases fit TRBD1. The CDR3 consists of 17 residues. Germline V gives CDR1 SGHAT, CDR2 FQNNGV. V lost 6 bases to trimming and J lost 2 bases; unmatched junction nucleotides: 15. The DNA for the CDR3 is TGTGCCAGCAGTATAAAGGTACAGGGGCCAATAAACACTGAAGCTTTCTTT. Translating gives CASSIKVQGPINTEAFF.

This clonotype has a handful of counts. The chain uses TRBV7-2 and TRBJ2-3, with D perhaps TRBD1 (5 bases). V lost 6 bases, J lost 6 bases, and 19 bases lay in between. Germline V gene lookup returns CDR1 SGHTA and CDR2 FQGNSA. The CDR3 sequence is 15 residues long. The CDR3 protein is CASRTKGFGADTQYF. DNA of the CDR3: TGTGCCAGCAGGACAAAGGGGTTCGGTGCGGATACGCAGTATTTT.

This clonotype was recorded a few times. The chain couples TRBV20-1 to TRBJ2-7, with 13 bases identical to TRBD2. CDR1 and CDR2 (germline): DFQATT, SNEGSKA (reference sequence). The CDR3 is 15 residues long. Trimming removed 2 bases from V and 2 bases from J; junction bases left unmatched: 3. Here the CDR3 reads CSARPTSGRAYEQYF. The CDR3, as DNA: TGCAGTGCTAGACCCACTAGCGGGAGGGCCTACGAGCAGTACTTC.

The sample holds a few counts of this clonotype. The CDR3: CASSLAFGANEQFF. In DNA form, the CDR3 reads TGTGCCAGCAGCTTGGCGTTCGGGGCCAATGAGCAGTTCTTC. This sequence joins TRBV5-5 and TRBJ2-1, with D perhaps being TRBD1 or TRBD2 (5 bases each). This CDR3 is built from 14 residues. Germline V gives CDR1 SGHKS, CDR2 YYEKEE (reference sequence). Trimming left V 0 bases short and J 6 bases short, with 10 bases between.

In the case of this clonotype: A much larger clone lies one base from this, so it may be a read error. The V gene is TRBV5-1, the J gene TRBJ1-2; no clear D. This CDR3 comprises 13 residues. Germline V gives CDR1 SGHRS, CDR2 YFSETQ. Between the trimmed V and J ends, which lost 3 bases and 1 base, there was a span of 7 bases. The CDR3 nucleotides read TGCGCCAGCAGCTGGAGCCTTAACTATGGCTACACCTTC. This sequence encodes CASSWSLNYGYTF.

This chain connects TRBV9 to TRBJ2-3; either TRBD1 or TRBD2 may supply D (5 bases each). Germline V gene sequence: CDR1 SGDLS, CDR2 YYNGEE. The CDR3 covers 16 residues. V gave up 3 bases and J gave up 2 bases, with 16 bases separating them. This CDR3 reads CASSATPGPITDTQYF. The DNA for the CDR3 is TGTGCCAGCAGCGCCACCCCGGGACCGATCACAGATACGCAGTATTTT.

The chain carries TRBV27 and TRBJ1-5; 8 nucleotides line up with TRBD1. Trimming cost V 5 bases and J 2 bases; bases outside gene matches: 8. The CDR3 has 16 residues. The germline gives CDR1 MNHEY, CDR2 SMNVEV (reference sequence). The CDR3 loop reads CASSLTGETGNQPQHF. For the CDR3, the DNA is TGTGCCAGCAGTCTGACAGGGGAGACGGGCAATCAGCCCCAGCATTTT.